Listed below are T cell receptor beta chains from one sample, sequenced in a study of cytomegalovirus exposure and HLA in healthy donors. Profiled with immunoSEQ multiplex PCR; TCRdb holds only in-frame clones, not every one. Here the sample spans 30,000 to 40,000 clones, about 65% being singletons. The sequenced sample was PBMCs. These receptors all come from a man between 45 and 60 years old in good health and CMV-seropositive. Both conserved end residues are part of each CDR3. Fields, in order: CDR3 length, J gene, clone size, V gene, D gene, CDR3 protein, CDR3 DNA. D genes are given only for firm matches. The size entry is marked missing in some rows and otherwise reads once, few, many or a size class.

>13|TRBJ1-5|few|TRBV18|-
CASSPGGNQPQHF
TGTGCCAGCTCACCGGGGGGGAATCAGCCCCAGCATTTT
>16|TRBJ2-5|-|TRBV4-1|TRBD2
CASSQVVQREHETQYF
TGCGCCAGCAGCCAAGTCGTTCAGCGGGAGCATGAGACCCAGTACTTC
>11|TRBJ1-1|-|TRBV6-5|-
CASSYYSEAFF
TGTGCCAGCAGTTATTACAGTGAAGCTTTCTTT
>14|TRBJ2-5|-|TRBV28|TRBD1
CASSQDRGGETQYF
TGTGCCAGCAGCCAGGACAGGGGCGGGGAGACCCAGTACTTC
>15|TRBJ2-1|-|TRBV7-8|TRBD2
CASSSSGRAFNEQFF
TGTGCCAGCAGCAGTAGCGGGAGGGCCTTCAATGAGCAGTTCTTC
>15|TRBJ1-3|few|TRBV30|-
CAWRAPGSGVDTIYF
TGTGCCTGGAGGGCCCCTGGGAGCGGGGTGGACACCATATATTTT
>14|TRBJ2-1|-|TRBV29-1|TRBD1
CSVDTGQGAGEQFF
TGCAGCGTTGATACGGGACAGGGGGCAGGTGAGCAGTTCTTC
>14|TRBJ2-7|-|TRBV4-1|-
CASSQEAAGREQYF
TGCGCCAGCAGCCAAGAGGCGGCGGGGCGTGAGCAGTACTTC
>12|TRBJ1-2|-|TRBV30|-
CARTAANYGYTF
TGTGCCCGGACTGCAGCTAACTATGGCTACACCTTC
>15|TRBJ2-3|-|TRBV5-1|TRBD2
CASSLQRERTDTQYF
TGCGCCAGCAGCTTGCAGCGGGAGCGGACAGATACGCAGTATTTT
>16|TRBJ1-5|-|TRBV4-1|-
CASSDRALSAHQPQHF
TGCGCCAGCAGCGATAGAGCATTGAGCGCTCATCAGCCCCAGCATTTT
>13|TRBJ1-1|-|TRBV7-6|-
CASSLHLSTEAFF
TGTGCCAGCAGCTTACATCTATCCACTGAAGCTTTCTTT
>13|TRBJ2-7|-|TRBV7-3|-
CASSNTGFREQYF
TGTGCCAGCAGCAACACAGGGTTCAGGGAGCAGTACTTC
>14|TRBJ2-7|-|TRBV5-1|TRBD1
CASSSGQGAYEQYF
TGCGCCAGCAGCTCCGGACAGGGGGCGTACGAGCAGTACTTC
>15|TRBJ2-5|-|TRBV28|TRBD1
CASSLRDRPAGEQYF
TGTGCCAGCAGTCTTCGGGACAGGCCTGCTGGTGAGCAGTACTTC
>14|TRBJ2-7|-|TRBV6-1|-
CASRGRAGVYEQYF
TGTGCCAGCAGGGGAAGGGCAGGGGTTTACGAGCAGTACTTC
>13|TRBJ1-1|-|TRBV2|TRBD1
CASSGQVNTEAFF
TGTGCCAGCTCTGGACAGGTGAACACTGAAGCTTTCTTT
>13|TRBJ2-7|-|TRBV10-3|-
CAISGQAEGEQYF
TGTGCCATCAGTGGTCAGGCGGAGGGCGAGCAGTACTTC
>13|TRBJ1-1|-|TRBV30|-
CAWSGQMNTEAFF
TGTGCCTGGAGTGGACAGATGAACACTGAAGCTTTCTTT
>13|TRBJ1-3|-|TRBV7-2|-
CASSFVSSGTIYF
TGTGCCAGCAGCTTCGTATCGTCGGGCACCATATATTTT
>13|TRBJ1-1|few|TRBV14|-
CASSQMRKTEAFF
TGTGCCAGCAGCCAAATGCGCAAGACTGAAGCTTTCTTT
>14|TRBJ2-7|-|TRBV1|-
CTSSGTAISYEQYF
TGCACCAGCAGCGGGACAGCGATCTCCTACGAGCAGTACTTC
>14|TRBJ1-2|-|TRBV30|-
CAWSTPLGDYGYTF
TGTGCCTGGTCTACCCCCCTCGGGGACTATGGCTACACCTTC
>20|TRBJ2-3|-|TRBV29-1|TRBD2
CSVMGTSGGRLTPATDTQYF
TGCAGCGTGATGGGGACTAGCGGGGGCCGCTTAACTCCCGCCACAGATACGCAGTATTTT
>14|TRBJ1-6|-|TRBV6-5|-
CASSLASYNSPLHF
TGTGCCAGCAGTTTGGCCTCCTATAATTCACCCCTCCACTTT
>13|TRBJ1-1|few|TRBV5-1|-
CASSLERNTEAFF
TGCGCCAGCAGCTTGGAGAGGAACACTGAAGCTTTCTTT
>16|TRBJ2-3|-|TRBV7-7|-
CASSLEGSGGIDTQYF
TGTGCTAGCAGCTTAGAAGGTAGCGGTGGAATAGATACGCAGTATTTT
>15|TRBJ2-1|-|TRBV6-1|TRBD2
CASSRTSGSPNEQFF
TGTGCCAGCAGTCGGACTAGCGGGAGCCCCAATGAGCAGTTCTTC
>15|TRBJ2-7|-|TRBV4-1|TRBD1
CASSQPQTGIHEQYF
TGCGCCAGCAGCCAACCACAGACAGGGATCCACGAGCAGTACTTC
>16|TRBJ2-7|-|TRBV11-2|TRBD2
CASSLVASGSSHEQYF
TGTGCCAGCAGCTTAGTCGCTAGCGGGAGCTCCCACGAGCAGTACTTC
>11|TRBJ1-4|few|TRBV6-1|-
CASSEGRKLFF
TGTGCCAGCAGTGAAGGGAGGAAACTGTTTTTT
>14|TRBJ1-1|-|TRBV7-2|TRBD1
CASSSTGTSTEAFF
TGTGCCAGCAGCTCGACAGGGACCTCCACTGAAGCTTTCTTT
>16|TRBJ2-7|few|TRBV7-2|TRBD2
CASTPPRGVGDYEQYF
TGTGCCAGCACCCCACCCCGGGGGGTGGGGGACTACGAGCAGTACTTC
>14|TRBJ2-3|-|TRBV30|-
CAWRLGGPAVTQYF
TGTGCCTGGCGGCTGGGGGGACCTGCCGTAACGCAGTATTTT
>15|TRBJ1-1|-|TRBV5-4|-
CASSSSPGGNTEAFF
TGTGCCAGCAGCTCATCTCCGGGGGGGAACACTGAAGCTTTCTTT
>14|TRBJ2-1|-|TRBV7-9|TRBD2
CASSLDRREDEQFF
TGTGCCAGCAGCTTAGACCGGCGGGAGGATGAGCAGTTCTTC
>15|TRBJ2-7|-|TRBV5-6|TRBD1
CASSLVQGAAYEQYF
TGTGCCAGCAGCTTGGTACAGGGGGCAGCCTACGAGCAGTACTTC
>14|TRBJ2-5|-|TRBV2|TRBD1
CASSEATGGETQYF
TGTGCCAGCAGTGAAGCGACAGGGGGTGAAACCCAGTACTTC
>14|TRBJ1-5|-|TRBV28|-
CASSPTLPNQPQHF
TGTGCCAGCAGCCCGACACTTCCAAATCAGCCCCAGCATTTT